Listed here is a single T cell receptor beta chain. The data belong to a study of blood T cell repertoires in COVID-19. Study in general: Spain, Italy and the United States supplied samples that represented acute and convalescent COVID-19. T cells, B-cell-depleted T cells, or PBMCs supplied cDNA or gDNA.

In the study's own analysis: Amplification of reference gene primers was used by the study to estimate nucleated cell counts. Method: immunoSEQ multiplex PCR; TCRdb's copy keeps in-frame clones and lacks some. That table supplies the V and J calls and clone size; D and trimming were determined from the DNA. The sample carries about 50,000 clones, around 86% recorded once. The source of this sequence is a human donor in a cohort sampled during active COVID-19. The sample was peripheral blood.

The CDR3 coding sequence is TGTGCCAGCAGACCCGGGACAGGGGGGTACTCTGGGGCCAACGTCCTGACTTTC. This codes for CASRPGTGGYSGANVLTF. V and J are TRBV5-4 and TRBJ2-6, with 11 bases identical to TRBD1. Germline lookup yields CDR1 SGHNT and CDR2 YYREEE (reference sequence). After removal of 5 bases from V and 0 bases from J, the junction contained 7 bases not matched to a gene. CDR3 size: 18 residues.